This TCR beta chain was recovered during a study of regulatory T cells in long-lasting Graves disease. iRepertoire HTBI primers and Arm-PCR of CDR3 regions built TCR beta libraries. TCRdb fed the multiplex PCR reads into MiXCR, producing one record per CDR3 protein. The profile shows more than 300,000 distinct CDR3 sequences, roughly 20% of them singletons. This sample's time point: persistent/refractory GD, antithyroid drugs over 5 years with positive TRAb. TCR sequences were obtained from RNA taken from PBMCs. This clonotype came up many times. This clonotype originated in a woman between 35 and 50 years old with Graves disease. Here the sequenced sample was peripheral blood mononuclear cells (PBMCs), taken when the disease was refractory, from a patient treated with antithyroid drugs.

As DNA, the CDR3 is TGTGCCAGCAGTGTACCAGGGTCGTGGGAGCAGTACTTC. This translates into CASSVPGSWEQYF. The V gene is TRBV2, the J gene TRBJ2-7; D is perhaps TRBD1 (5 bases). The V end lost 4 bases, the J end lost 7 bases, and 14 bases lay between the germline ends. The germline gives CDR1 SNHLY, CDR2 FYNNEI. The CDR3 consists of 13 residues.